The 22 T cell receptor beta chains below were found in one sample sequenced in a study of T-cell memory formation after mild COVID-19. In TCRdb, the 5' RACE reads were re-called with MiXCR into one record per CDR3 protein. The data contain about 500,000 distinct CDR3 sequences, roughly 20% of them singletons. The sequenced sample was PBMCs or a T cell subset sorted from them (not recorded which). These TCRs come from an adult woman who had mild COVID-19 (a few samples of this study predate the infection). Cell type and time point are not known.

The chain combines TRBV28 with TRBJ2-1, with D perhaps matching TRBD2 (7 bases). The CDR3 has 16 residues. The V gene lost 7 bases and the J gene lost 2 bases, with 18 bases spanning the gap. Germline CDR1 reads MDHEN; CDR2 reads SYDVKM. CDR3 sequence: CASTRFGGAPYNEQFF. The CDR3 bases are TGTGCCAGCACCCGATTTGGGGGGGCCCCCTACAATGAGCAGTTCTTC.

J is TRBJ1-6 and V is TRBV6-5, with D maybe TRBD1 (5 bases). The CDR3 is 15 amino acids. Germline CDR1 reads MNHEY; CDR2 reads SVGAGI. V lost 0 bases and J 8 bases, leaving 11 bases between the germline ends. CDR3 in amino acids: CASSYSARVDSPLHF. CDR3 DNA sequence: TGTGCCAGCAGTTACTCGGCCAGGGTGGATTCACCCCTCCACTTT.

This clonotype was recorded many times. The chain uses TRBV23-1 and TRBJ2-1; D possibly corresponds to TRBD1 (6 bases). TRBV23-1 is an open reading frame, and its role is uncertain. This CDR3 contains 11 residues. CDR3 DNA sequence: TGCGCAACAGGGTTTTACAATGAGCAGTTCTTC. The encoded protein is CATGFYNEQFF.

This clonotype was counted between two and nine times. The chain links TRBV29-1 to TRBJ1-2; D not resolved. Germline V gives CDR1 SQVTM, CDR2 ANQGSEA. Trimming took 7 bases from V and 4 from J, leaving 16 bases between them. There are 13 residues in the CDR3. CDR3 DNA sequence: TGCAGCGCGGAGGGCAGCAGGAGCTATGGCTACACCTTC. Amino acids: CSAEGSRSYGYTF. The full variable domain, its missing parts supplied by reference TRBV29-1 and TRBJ1-2, is SAVISQKPSRDICQRGTSLTIQCQVDSQVTMMFWYRQQPGQSLTLIATANQGSEATYESGFVIDKFPISRPNLTFSTLTVSNMSPEDSSIYLCSAEGSRSYGYTFGSGTRLTVV.

This rearrangement joins TRBV4-1 to TRBJ2-2, with 8 bases lining up with TRBD2. There are 16 residues in the CDR3. J lost 3 bases, V lost 0 bases, and 3 bases had no gene match. CDR1 and CDR2 from the germline V gene are MGHRA and YSYEKL. The chain's CDR3 is CASSQDLAGYTGELFF. For the CDR3, the DNA is TGCGCCAGCAGCCAAGATTTAGCGGGGTACACCGGGGAGCTGTTTTTT.

This chain uses TRBV29-1 with TRBJ2-1; TRBD1 agrees at 8 bases. Losses at the gene ends were 7 bases for V and 4 bases for J; bases not matched to a gene: 9. Germline V gene lookup returns CDR1 SQVTM and CDR2 ANQGSEA. The CDR3 contains 14 residues. The CDR3 here is CSGLGDRRYNEQFF. Here the CDR3 DNA reads TGCAGCGGGCTAGGGGACAGGCGTTACAATGAGCAGTTCTTC.

This clonotype was observed at least ten times. The gene calls are TRBV20-1 and TRBJ2-3, with 7 bases identical to TRBD2. Germline V gene lookup returns CDR1 DFQATT and CDR2 SNEGSKA (reference sequence). The CDR3 sequence is 19 residues long. V gave up 0 bases and J gave up 2 bases; unmatched junction bases: 17. CDR3 in amino acids: CSARDVRRSGVYSTDTQYF. In DNA form, the CDR3 reads TGCAGTGCTAGAGATGTAAGGCGAAGCGGGGTTTATTCCACAGATACGCAGTATTTT.

This clonotype was recorded at least ten times. Compared with germline, one end of the junction differs, possibly owing to a read error. The chain has TRBV4-1 and TRBJ1-4; a possible D gene is TRBD1 (6 bases). In germline, CDR1 is MGHRA, CDR2 YSYEKL. This CDR3 is built from 18 residues. CDR3 protein: CASSRGPSGSGEGMELFF. The CDR3 DNA follows: TGCGCCAGCAGCCGGGGGCCGTCGGGTTCAGGGGAAGGAATGGAACTTTTTTTT.

Only a few counts were recorded for this clonotype. The chain joins TRBV20-1 to TRBJ1-1; D gene unclear. The germline V gene encodes CDR1 DFQATT and CDR2 SNEGSKA (reference sequence). V gave up 7 bases and J gave up 5 bases, with 20 bases separating them. This CDR3 contains 14 residues. This CDR3 is CSVSPAGLGTEAFF. The DNA of the CDR3 is TGCAGTGTATCCCCGGCCGGGCTTGGAACTGAAGCTTTCTTT.

The rearrangement links TRBV27 to TRBJ2-7; 11 positions agree with TRBD2. Per the germline V gene, CDR1 is MNHEY and CDR2 is SMNVEV (reference sequence). V shed 2 bases, J shed 2 bases, and the junction held 5 bases outside the gene matches. The CDR3 totals 16 residues. For the CDR3, the DNA is TGTGCCAGCAGTTTAAGTGGACTAGCGGGCACCTACGAGCAGTACTTC. Protein product: CASSLSGLAGTYEQYF.

This chain links TRBV27 with TRBJ2-4; 7 bases align to TRBD2. V dropped 5 bases and J dropped 0; count of bases not matched to a gene: 4. This CDR3 spans 15 amino acids. Germline V gene sequence: CDR1 MNHEY, CDR2 SMNVEV (reference sequence). CDR3 protein: CASSQAGSAKNIQYF. CDR3 nucleotide sequence: TGTGCCAGCAGTCAAGCGGGATCAGCCAAAAACATTCAGTACTTC.

The chain employs TRBV4-1 and TRBJ1-3; TRBD1 might be the D (5 bases). Germline values: CDR1 MGHRA, CDR2 YSYEKL. Between the trimmed V and J ends, which lost 4 bases and 8 bases, there was a span of 15 bases. CDR3 length: 14 residues. CDR3 sequence: CASSPSPREYTIYF. In nucleotides, the CDR3 is TGCGCCAGCAGCCCATCCCCCAGGGAATACACCATATATTTT.

This clonotype was seen a handful of times. The chain uses TRBV5-1 and TRBJ1-3; perhaps TRBD1 as D (6 bases). The CDR3 is 13 amino acids. Germline V gene sequence: CDR1 SGHRS, CDR2 YFSETQ. With 4 bases removed from V and 4 bases from J, the gap between germline ends came to 9 bases. CDR3 sequence: CASSTGTGNTIYF. The CDR3 DNA reads TGCGCCAGCAGCACCGGGACAGGAAACACCATATATTTT.

This clonotype was recorded a few times. The chain uses TRBV5-1 and TRBJ1-1, with D unclear. Germline loops: CDR1 SGHRS, CDR2 YFSETQ. The germline V and J ends were trimmed by 3 bases and 1 base, with 10 bases remaining between them. The length of the CDR3 is 14 residues. CDR3 protein: CASSWTAQNTEAFF. The CDR3 DNA reads as TGCGCCAGCAGCTGGACCGCCCAGAACACTGAAGCTTTCTTT.

Only a few counts were recorded for this clonotype. The chain has TRBV20-1 and TRBJ1-1; tentative D call: TRBD1 (6 bases). Deletions cut 6 bases from V and 1 base from J, with 12 bases between. Germline CDR1 DFQATT, CDR2 SNEGSKA (reference sequence). The CDR3 sequence is 13 residues long. CDR3 coding DNA: TGCAGTGCCCGCGGGGACACGAACACTGAAGCTTTCTTT. Translating it yields CSARGDTNTEAFF.

The J gene is TRBJ2-5, the V gene TRBV11-2; weak D call: TRBD1 (6 bases). This CDR3 contains 14 residues. V lost 1 base and J 5 bases, leaving 11 bases between the germline ends. Germline V gives CDR1 SGHAT, CDR2 FQNNGV. DNA for the CDR3: TGTGCCAGCAGCTTAGCCGAGGGGGTGGAGACCCAGTACTTC. Amino acids: CASSLAEGVETQYF.

This clonotype was seen ten or more times. This sequence joins TRBV5-1 and TRBJ2-3; D gene ambiguous. V dropped 2 bases and J dropped 2 bases, with 6 bases sitting between them. This CDR3 is built from 13 residues. Germline lookup yields CDR1 SGHRS and CDR2 YFSETQ. This CDR3 reads CASSFGDTDTQYF. The CDR3 DNA sequence: TGCGCCAGCAGCTTTGGGGACACAGATACGCAGTATTTT. Full variable domain (remainder filled in from reference TRBV5-1 and TRBJ2-3): KAGVTQTPRYLIKTRGQQVTLSCSPISGHRSVSWYQQTPGQGLQFLFEYFSETQRNKGNFPGRFSGRQFSNSRSEMNVSTLELGDSALYLCASSFGDTDTQYFGPGTRLTVL.

This clonotype was observed a handful of times. The chain joins TRBV18 to TRBJ2-7; no reliable D call. The CDR3 extends over 13 amino acids. Trimming took off 6 bases at V and 4 bases at J, with 13 bases between the two ends. Germline-derived CDR1 and CDR2 are KGHSH and LQKENI. The CDR3 region has the DNA TGTGCCAGCTCCCTTCGGGCTGAATACGAGCAGTACTTC. Its protein is CASSLRAEYEQYF.

CDR3 nucleotides: TGTGCCAGCACCCAAGAGGGGACAGGCGGCTTGAGCAATCAGCCCCAGCATTTT. This sequence encodes CASTQEGTGGLSNQPQHF. The V call is TRBV2, the J call TRBJ1-5, with 8 positions matching TRBD1. V lost 7 bases to trimming and J lost 1 base; unmatched junction nucleotides: 15. The length of the CDR3 is 18 residues. The germline CDR1 and CDR2 sequences are SNHLY and FYNNEI.

This clonotype appeared a few times. The V and J genes are TRBV9 and TRBJ2-1; 12 nucleotides line up with TRBD2. This CDR3 contains 15 residues. Germline V gives CDR1 SGDLS, CDR2 YYNGEE. V lost 4 bases, J lost 10 bases, and 9 bases stayed unmatched. The DNA of the CDR3 is TGTGCCAGCAGCATTAGACTAGCGGGAGTGCAGGAGCAGTTCTTC. Residues: CASSIRLAGVQEQFF.

J is TRBJ2-7 and V is TRBV3-1; D is perhaps TRBD1 (6 bases). V lost 1 base to trimming and J lost 0 bases, with 10 bases between them. Germline CDR1 LGHDT, CDR2 YNNKEL (reference sequence). CDR3 length: 15 residues. This chain's CDR3 is CASSQVWDTSYEQYF. The CDR3 DNA reads TGTGCCAGCAGCCAAGTCTGGGACACCTCCTACGAGCAGTACTTC.

The chain combines TRBV5-1 with TRBJ2-5; 9 bases align to TRBD1. CDR1 is SGHRS, CDR2 YFSETQ, per germline. V dropped 4 bases and J dropped 5; count of bases not matched to a gene: 9. The CDR3 totals 15 residues. CDR3 coding DNA: TGCGCCAGCAGCCGGGGACAGGGCCAGGGGGAGACCCAGTACTTC. It codes for CASSRGQGQGETQYF.